Listed below are T cell receptor beta chains from one sample, sequenced in a study of beta chain features in type 1 diabetes. Method: immunoSEQ multiplex PCR; TCRdb's copy keeps in-frame clones and lacks some. The sample has 680,000 or so clones, around a sixth seen once; the top ten hold 0.07% to 0.095%. The specimen was naive CD4+ T cells from blood. The receptors were gathered from a man between 18 and 29 years old in good health. Each CDR3 is given with its conserved first and last residue. D genes are given only for firm matches. Size values are once, few and many counts, or a class for expanded clones, and some rows have none.

V gene	D gene	clone size	J gene	CDR3 length	CDR3 DNA	CDR3 protein
TRBV5-4	TRBD1	few	TRBJ2-7	14	TGTGCCAGCAGCCACCGGGACAGGGCCTACGAGCAGTACTTC	CASSHRDRAYEQYF
TRBV30	.	few	TRBJ2-6	20	TGTGCCTGGAGTGTTGATCTGTTCATGGGTCCGGACTCTGGGGCCAACGTCCTGACTTTC	CAWSVDLFMGPDSGANVLTF
TRBV20-1	.	.	TRBJ1-1	11	TGCAGTGCCTTCATGAACACTGAAGCTTTCTTT	CSAFMNTEAFF
TRBV7-3	.	few	TRBJ2-7	15	TGTGCCAGCAGCTACTCAGGGGGGCCGTCCTACGAGCAGTACTTC	CASSYSGGPSYEQYF
TRBV19	TRBD1	few	TRBJ2-7	17	TGTGCCAGTAGTACTGGGACAGGGGAGGGACTACTGCGTGAGCAGTACTTC	CASSTGTGEGLLREQYF
TRBV18	TRBD1	few	TRBJ1-4	14	TGTGCCAGCTCACCCGGGACAGGGTTTGAAAAACTGTTTTTT	CASSPGTGFEKLFF
TRBV2	.	few	TRBJ1-2	14	TGTGCCAGCAGTGAAGCGGGCTGGGTATATGGCTACACCTTC	CASSEAGWVYGYTF
TRBV30	.	.	TRBJ2-6	13	TGTGCCAAAGGGCGCTCTGGGGCCAACGTCCTGACTTTC	CAKGRSGANVLTF
TRBV10-3	TRBD1	.	TRBJ2-1	14	TGTGCCATCGGTTCCGGACAGGATTACAATGAGCAGTTCTTC	CAIGSGQDYNEQFF
TRBV7-3	.	.	TRBJ2-1	14	TGTGCCAGCAGCGCGGACAGCGCCTACAATGAGCAGTTCTTC	CASSADSAYNEQFF
TRBV5-1	TRBD1	.	TRBJ2-2	15	TGCGCCAGCAGCGGTGACAGGGGCCGGACCGGGGAGCTGTTTTTT	CASSGDRGRTGELFF
TRBV4-3	.	few	TRBJ2-5	14	TGCGCCAGCAGCCAAGTACACAAACAAGAGACCCAGTACTTC	CASSQVHKQETQYF
TRBV19	TRBD2	.	TRBJ2-7	18	TGTGCCAGTAGTTTAAAGGCGAAAGTGAGGACTAGCGACTACGAGCAGTACTTC	CASSLKAKVRTSDYEQYF
TRBV29-1	.	few	TRBJ1-4	13	TGCAGCGCCTTTACGGGTTTTAATGAAAAACTGTTTTTT	CSAFTGFNEKLFF
TRBV19	.	few	TRBJ2-2	17	TGTGCCAGTACCCAGAACCCAGGGAGGAATTCGGCCGGGGAGCTGTTTTTT	CASTQNPGRNSAGELFF
TRBV2	.	.	TRBJ1-1	13	TGTGCCAGCAGTGAAAACGGTGACACTGAAGCTTTCTTT	CASSENGDTEAFF
TRBV28	.	.	TRBJ2-7	15	TGTGCCAGCAGTCCTGCCGACAGGTCATCCTACGAGCAGTACTTC	CASSPADRSSYEQYF
TRBV27	TRBD1	.	TRBJ1-5	17	TGTGCCAGCAGTAACCGACAGGGCGGTTCTAGCAATCAGCCCCAGCATTTT	CASSNRQGGSSNQPQHF
TRBV5-1	.	.	TRBJ2-1	16	TGCGCCAGCAGCTTACAGGGAAGAGGTTACTACAATGAGCAGTTCTTC	CASSLQGRGYYNEQFF
TRBV19	TRBD2	.	TRBJ2-1	20	TGTGCCAGTAGTATATCGAACAGCCTTAGGACTAGGAGCTCCTACAATGAGCAGTTCTTC	CASSISNSLRTRSSYNEQFF
TRBV13	.	.	TRBJ1-3	14	TGTGCCAGCAGCTTAGGGCGGGATGGAAACACCATATATTTT	CASSLGRDGNTIYF
TRBV25-1	TRBD1	once	TRBJ1-2	16	TGTGCCAGCACCGCAAGGGAGGGACAGGGCGGATCTGGCTACACCTTC	CASTAREGQGGSGYTF
TRBV11-2	.	few	TRBJ2-5	13	TGTGCCAGCAGCTCGTTTCCGAGTGAGACCCAGTACTTC	CASSSFPSETQYF
TRBV7-7	.	.	TRBJ2-2	14	TGTGCTAGCAGCTTTGGAGAGAACACCGGGGAGCTGTTTTTT	CASSFGENTGELFF
TRBV14	.	few	TRBJ2-2	15	TGTGCCAGCAGCCAAGTTCAGGCGAACACCGGGGAGCTGTTTTTT	CASSQVQANTGELFF
TRBV5-1	TRBD2	few	TRBJ2-7	14	TGCGCCAGCAGCCCGGGGACTAGCCGTTACGAGCAGTACTTC	CASSPGTSRYEQYF
TRBV5-1	.	.	TRBJ2-2	17	TGCGCCAGCAGCTGGCCCAAGGGGCCCCAGAACACCGGGGAGCTGTTTTTT	CASSWPKGPQNTGELFF
TRBV2	TRBD1	few	TRBJ2-5	14	TGTGCCAGCAGTGTAGACAGGGGGCAAGAGACCCAGTACTTC	CASSVDRGQETQYF
TRBV6-5	TRBD2	.	TRBJ2-5	16	TGTGCCAGCAGTTACTCGACTAGCGGGGCGCAAGAGACCCAGTACTTC	CASSYSTSGAQETQYF
TRBV5-4	TRBD2	few	TRBJ2-1	12	TGTGCCAGCAGCCTGATAGCGGGGGTGTGGTTCTTC	CASSLIAGVWFF
TRBV19	.	.	TRBJ1-4	16	TGTGCCAGTAGTATTCCCCCGGGACGGATTAATGAAAAACTGTTTTTT	CASSIPPGRINEKLFF
TRBV12-5	TRBD1	few	TRBJ2-3	17	TGTGCTAGTGGTTTGGTACTGGGAAAGGGGGCAACAGATACGCAGTATTTT	CASGLVLGKGATDTQYF
TRBV28	TRBD1	few	TRBJ2-3	16	TGTGCCAGCAGTCCAAGACAGGGACGAAGCACAGATACGCAGTATTTT	CASSPRQGRSTDTQYF
TRBV4-2	TRBD2	.	TRBJ2-5	15	TGTGCCAGCAGCCATCTCCTAGCGGGTCAAGAGACCCAGTACTTC	CASSHLLAGQETQYF
TRBV14	TRBD1	few	TRBJ2-6	18	TGTGCCAGCAGCCAACGGGACAGGGCGTCCTCTGGGGCCAACGTCCTGACTTTC	CASSQRDRASSGANVLTF
TRBV9	.	few	TRBJ2-6	18	TGTGCCAGCAGCGTAGCTCCAGGGGGGTCCTCTGGGGCCAACGTCCTGACTTTC	CASSVAPGGSSGANVLTF
TRBV19	.	few	TRBJ2-6	18	TGTGCCAGTAGTACTGGTTGGAGAAGGGCTTCTGGGGCCAACGTCCTGACTTTC	CASSTGWRRASGANVLTF
TRBV19	TRBD1	.	TRBJ2-1	15	TGTGCCAGTAGTACCGGGACAGGGGTCGGGGATGAGCAGTTCTTC	CASSTGTGVGDEQFF
TRBV25-1	.	.	TRBJ2-3	13	TGTGCCAGCAGTGGACAGGTCACAGATACGCAGTATTTT	CASSGQVTDTQYF
TRBV11-2	.	.	TRBJ1-2	15	TGTGCCAGCAGCGCACGGGGCTATCCTAACTATGGCTACACCTTC	CASSARGYPNYGYTF
TRBV7-2	.	few	TRBJ2-5	12	TGTGCCAGCAGCTCCAGGCCTGAGACCCAGTACTTC	CASSSRPETQYF
TRBV7-2	.	many	TRBJ1-3	16	TGTGCCAGCAGCTCCTCCCGATCTGGCTCTGGAAACACCATATATTTT	CASSSSRSGSGNTIYF
TRBV30	.	.	TRBJ2-7	14	TGTGCCTGGAGTGTTGGGGCAGGGCAGAACGAGCAGTACTTC	CAWSVGAGQNEQYF
TRBV15	.	few	TRBJ1-2	16	TGTGCCACCAGCAGAGATTACAGGGCAGCTAACTATGGCTACACCTTC	CATSRDYRAANYGYTF
TRBV19	.	few	TRBJ2-1	12	TGTGCCACCGCCCCGGGGACTCATGAGCAGTTCTTC	CATAPGTHEQFF
TRBV4-3	.	.	TRBJ2-7	13	TGCGCCAGCAGCCGAATCCGGGACGGCGAGCAGTACTTC	CASSRIRDGEQYF
TRBV27	TRBD1	few	TRBJ1-2	15	TGTGCCAGCAGTCAAGGGACAGGGGGCTACTATGGCTACACCTTC	CASSQGTGGYYGYTF
TRBV18	.	few	TRBJ2-3	15	TGTGCCAGCTCACCGGACAGCACGATCACAGATACGCAGTATTTT	CASSPDSTITDTQYF
TRBV6-5	TRBD1	few	TRBJ2-1	12	TGTGCCATCAGTGGGACAGGCAATGAGCAGTTCTTC	CAISGTGNEQFF